The 5 T cell receptor beta chains listed next were all sequenced from one sample in a study of blood T cell repertoires in COVID-19. Clones were read by immunoSEQ multiplex PCR, and TCRdb kept only the in-frame ones, dropping some. The data show 100,000 or so clones, approximately 89% seen once. Sequencing input: peripheral blood. The receptors were sampled from a man aged 60-69 years with acute or convalescent COVID-19.

This chain links TRBV11-3 with TRBJ2-7; tentative D call: TRBD1 (6 bases). V shed 5 bases and J shed 7 bases, with 15 bases lying between them. Germline CDR1 SGHNT, CDR2 YENEEA. This CDR3 has 13 residues. DNA of the CDR3: TGTGCCAGCAGCGTGGACAGCTTAGGGGAGCAGTACTTC. Translation: CASSVDSLGEQYF.

The gene calls are TRBV10-3 and TRBJ2-1; TRBD2 matches 7 bases. The germline V gene encodes CDR1 ENHRY and CDR2 SYGVKD. This CDR3 spans 13 amino acids. The trim removed 8 bases at V and 8 bases at J, leaving 9 bases unmatched. CDR3 coding DNA: TGTGCCATCCAAAACGGGGGGACCGATGAGCAGTTCTTC. Protein: CAIQNGGTDEQFF.

For this clone: Other DNA variants within this sample encode the same CDR3. The chain combines TRBV6-5 with TRBJ1-5; weak D call: TRBD1 (5 bases). Germline CDR1 MNHEY, CDR2 SVGAGI. V lost 7 bases and J 1 base, leaving 11 bases between the germline ends. The CDR3 totals 14 residues. CDR3 DNA: TGTGCCAGCACAGAAGGGGCCAGCAATCAGCCCCAGCATTTT. It yields the protein CASTEGASNQPQHF.

This clone was detected once. This CDR3 is also generated by other DNA sequences in the sample. CDR3 residues: CASSGDRGYGYTF. CDR3 bases: TGTGCCAGCAGCGGGGACAGAGGCTATGGCTACACCTTC. The V call is TRBV9, the J call TRBJ1-2, with 7 bases fitting TRBD1. Germline V gene lookup returns CDR1 SGDLS and CDR2 YYNGEE. The CDR3 contains 13 residues. J gave up 4 bases and V 3 bases, and 3 bases lay outside the gene matches.

DNA for the CDR3: TGCGCCAGCAGCTCGACAGGGATCTCTGGAAACACCATATATTTT. Translation gives CASSSTGISGNTIYF. The chain combines TRBV5-1 with TRBJ1-3; TRBD1 matches at 7 bases. This CDR3 is built from 15 residues. Germline CDR1 is SGHRS and CDR2 is YFSETQ. The ends lost 3 bases at V and 0 bases at J; junction bases unmatched: 3.